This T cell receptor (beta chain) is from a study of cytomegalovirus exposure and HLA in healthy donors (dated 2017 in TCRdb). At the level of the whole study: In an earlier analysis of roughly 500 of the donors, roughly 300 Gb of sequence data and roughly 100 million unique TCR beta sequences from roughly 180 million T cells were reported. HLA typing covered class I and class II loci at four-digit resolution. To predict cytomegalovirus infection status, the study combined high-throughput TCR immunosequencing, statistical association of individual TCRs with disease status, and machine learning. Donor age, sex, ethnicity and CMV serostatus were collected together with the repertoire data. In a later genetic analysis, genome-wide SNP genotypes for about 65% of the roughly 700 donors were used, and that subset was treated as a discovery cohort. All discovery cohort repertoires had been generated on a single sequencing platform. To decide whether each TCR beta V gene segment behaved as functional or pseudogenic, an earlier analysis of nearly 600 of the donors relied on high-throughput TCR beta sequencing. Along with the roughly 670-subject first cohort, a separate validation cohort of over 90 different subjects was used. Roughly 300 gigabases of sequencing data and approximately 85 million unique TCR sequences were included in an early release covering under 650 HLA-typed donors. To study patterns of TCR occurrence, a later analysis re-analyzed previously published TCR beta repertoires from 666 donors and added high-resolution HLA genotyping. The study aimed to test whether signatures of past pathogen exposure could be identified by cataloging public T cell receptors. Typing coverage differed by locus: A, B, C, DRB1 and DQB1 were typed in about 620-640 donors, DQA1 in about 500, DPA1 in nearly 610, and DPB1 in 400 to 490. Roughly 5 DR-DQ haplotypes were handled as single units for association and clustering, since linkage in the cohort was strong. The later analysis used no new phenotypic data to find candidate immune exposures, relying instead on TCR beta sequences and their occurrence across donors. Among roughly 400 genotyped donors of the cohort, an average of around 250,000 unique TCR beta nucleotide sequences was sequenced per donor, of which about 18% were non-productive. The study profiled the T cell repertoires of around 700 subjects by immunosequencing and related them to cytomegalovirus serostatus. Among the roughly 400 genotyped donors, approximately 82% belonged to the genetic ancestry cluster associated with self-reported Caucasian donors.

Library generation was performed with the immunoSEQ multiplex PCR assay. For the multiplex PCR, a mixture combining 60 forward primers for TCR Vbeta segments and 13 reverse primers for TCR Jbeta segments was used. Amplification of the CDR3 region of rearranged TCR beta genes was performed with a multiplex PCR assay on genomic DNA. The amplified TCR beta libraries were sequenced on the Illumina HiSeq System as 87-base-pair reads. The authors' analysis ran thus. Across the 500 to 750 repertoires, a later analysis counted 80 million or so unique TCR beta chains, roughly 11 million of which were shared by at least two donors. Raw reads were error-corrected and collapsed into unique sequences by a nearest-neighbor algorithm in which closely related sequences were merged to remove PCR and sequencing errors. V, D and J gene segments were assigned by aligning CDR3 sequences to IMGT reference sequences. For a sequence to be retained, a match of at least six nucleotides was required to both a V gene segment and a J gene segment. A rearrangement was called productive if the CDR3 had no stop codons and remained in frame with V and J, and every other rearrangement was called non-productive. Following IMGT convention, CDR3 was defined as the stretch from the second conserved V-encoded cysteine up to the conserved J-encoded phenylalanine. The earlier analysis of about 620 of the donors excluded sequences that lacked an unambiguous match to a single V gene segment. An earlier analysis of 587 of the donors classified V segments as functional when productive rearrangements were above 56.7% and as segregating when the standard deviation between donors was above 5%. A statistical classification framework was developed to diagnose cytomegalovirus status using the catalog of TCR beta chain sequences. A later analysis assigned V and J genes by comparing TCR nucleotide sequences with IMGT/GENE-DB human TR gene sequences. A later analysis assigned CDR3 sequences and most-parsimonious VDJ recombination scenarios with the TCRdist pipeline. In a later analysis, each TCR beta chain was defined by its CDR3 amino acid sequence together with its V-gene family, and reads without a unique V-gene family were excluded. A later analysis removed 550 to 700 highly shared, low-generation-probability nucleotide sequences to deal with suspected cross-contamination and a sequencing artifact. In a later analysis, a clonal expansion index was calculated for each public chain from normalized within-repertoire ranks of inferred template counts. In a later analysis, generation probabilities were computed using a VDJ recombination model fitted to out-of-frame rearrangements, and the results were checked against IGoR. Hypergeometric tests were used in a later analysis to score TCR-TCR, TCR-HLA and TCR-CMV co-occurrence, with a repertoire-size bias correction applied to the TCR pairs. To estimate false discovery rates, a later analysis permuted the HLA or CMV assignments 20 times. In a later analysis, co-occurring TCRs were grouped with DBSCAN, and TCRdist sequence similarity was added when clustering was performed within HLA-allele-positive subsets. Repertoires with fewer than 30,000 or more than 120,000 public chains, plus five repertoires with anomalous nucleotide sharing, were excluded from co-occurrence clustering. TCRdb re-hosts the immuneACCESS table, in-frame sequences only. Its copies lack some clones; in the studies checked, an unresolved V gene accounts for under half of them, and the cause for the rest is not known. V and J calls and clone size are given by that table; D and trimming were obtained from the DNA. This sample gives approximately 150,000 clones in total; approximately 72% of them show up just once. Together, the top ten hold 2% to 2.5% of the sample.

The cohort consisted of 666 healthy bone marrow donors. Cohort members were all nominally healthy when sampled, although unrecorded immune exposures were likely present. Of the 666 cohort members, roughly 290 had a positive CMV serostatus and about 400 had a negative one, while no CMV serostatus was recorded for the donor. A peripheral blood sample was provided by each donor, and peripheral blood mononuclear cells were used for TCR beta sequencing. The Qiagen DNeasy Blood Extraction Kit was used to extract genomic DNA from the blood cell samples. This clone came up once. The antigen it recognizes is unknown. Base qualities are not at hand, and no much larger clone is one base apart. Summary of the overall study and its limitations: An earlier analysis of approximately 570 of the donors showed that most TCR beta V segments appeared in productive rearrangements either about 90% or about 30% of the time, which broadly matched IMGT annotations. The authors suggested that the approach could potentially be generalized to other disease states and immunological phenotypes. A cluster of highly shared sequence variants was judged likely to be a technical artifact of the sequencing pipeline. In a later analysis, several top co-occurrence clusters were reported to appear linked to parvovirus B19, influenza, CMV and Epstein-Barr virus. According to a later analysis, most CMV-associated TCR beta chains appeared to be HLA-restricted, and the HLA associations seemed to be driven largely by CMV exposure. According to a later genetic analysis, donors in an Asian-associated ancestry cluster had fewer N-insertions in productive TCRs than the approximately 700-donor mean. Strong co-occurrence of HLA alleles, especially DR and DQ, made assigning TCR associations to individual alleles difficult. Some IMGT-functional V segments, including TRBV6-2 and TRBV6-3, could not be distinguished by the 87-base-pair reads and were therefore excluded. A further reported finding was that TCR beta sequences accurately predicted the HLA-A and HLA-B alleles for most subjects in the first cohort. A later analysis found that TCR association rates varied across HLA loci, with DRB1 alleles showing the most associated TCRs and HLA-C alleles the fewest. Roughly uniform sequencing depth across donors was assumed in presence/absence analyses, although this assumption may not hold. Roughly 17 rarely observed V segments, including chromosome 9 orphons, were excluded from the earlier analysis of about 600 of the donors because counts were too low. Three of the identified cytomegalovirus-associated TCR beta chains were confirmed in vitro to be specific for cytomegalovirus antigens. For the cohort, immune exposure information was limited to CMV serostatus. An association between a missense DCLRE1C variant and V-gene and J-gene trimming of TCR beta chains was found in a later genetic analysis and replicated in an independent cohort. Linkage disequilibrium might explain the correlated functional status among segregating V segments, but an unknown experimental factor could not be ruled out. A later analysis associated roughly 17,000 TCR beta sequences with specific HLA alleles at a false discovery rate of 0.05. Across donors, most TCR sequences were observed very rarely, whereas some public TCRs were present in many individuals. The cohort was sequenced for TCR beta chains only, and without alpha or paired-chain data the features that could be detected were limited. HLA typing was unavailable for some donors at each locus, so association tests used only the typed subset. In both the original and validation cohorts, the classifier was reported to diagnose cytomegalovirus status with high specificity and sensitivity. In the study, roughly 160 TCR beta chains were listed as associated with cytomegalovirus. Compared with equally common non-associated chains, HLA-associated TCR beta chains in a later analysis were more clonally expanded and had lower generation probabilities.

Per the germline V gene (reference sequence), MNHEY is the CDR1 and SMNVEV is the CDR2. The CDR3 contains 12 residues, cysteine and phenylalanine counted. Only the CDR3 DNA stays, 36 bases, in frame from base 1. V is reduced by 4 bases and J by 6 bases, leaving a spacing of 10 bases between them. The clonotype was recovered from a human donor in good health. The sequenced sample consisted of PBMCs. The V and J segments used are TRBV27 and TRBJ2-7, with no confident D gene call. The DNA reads TGTGCCAGCAGTTCTCCCTGGGCCGAGCAGTACTTC. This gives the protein CASSSPWAEQYF.